This entry features one T cell receptor (beta chain) sequence. Its antigen is as yet unknown. The data derive from a study of shared clonotypes between healthy human individuals. Across the study: Samples came from two female and three male donors aged 18 to 49.

Sorted-subset replicate PCR reactions contained 150 to 200 ng DNA, corresponding to tens of thousands of T cell genomes. Repertoires were generated with immunoSEQ multiplex PCR, while TCRdb's copy carries only in-frame clones and drops some. The sample carries about 1 million clones, around four fifths recorded once. Study-wide results and caveats: Memory subsets generally showed smaller estimated richness than naive subsets did. The expectation was that sequencing depth would affect clonotype sharing among donors.

V was pared by 2 bases and J by 5 bases, with 13 bases between. Germline lookup yields CDR1 GTSNPN and CDR2 SVGIG (reference sequence). This CDR3 is built from 14 residues. The V call is TRBV30, the J call TRBJ1-5; no clear D. The sequence derives from a man aged 18 to 29 in good health. The sequenced sample was memory CD4+ T cells sorted from blood. Sample subset: CD45RA-negative fraction. CDR3 nucleotide sequence: TGTGCCTGGAGTTCTGGGAGTGGGTATCAGCCCCAGCATTTT. This sequence encodes CAWSSGSGYQPQHF.